This T cell receptor beta chain derives from a study of PD-1 blockade in classical Hodgkin lymphoma. Study-wide points: Patients with a complete response exhibited baseline diversity comparable to newly diagnosed patients.

This CDR3 has 14 residues. The germline V gene has CDR1 MNHNY and CDR2 SVGAGI (reference sequence). The V and J ends lost 5 bases and 4 bases, in that order; junction bases with no gene match: 7. As to this clone: What it recognizes is unknown.

The data were produced by immunoSEQ multiplex PCR, yet TCRdb's version contains in-frame clones alone and is incomplete. The sample contains about 2,500 clones, around 85% of which appear only once. Each and every patient relapsed after autologous stem cell transplantation, and patients got differing brentuximab vedotin exposure. The CD4+ T cells used were purified from thawed PBMCs through magnetic negative selection. The sample here was CD4+ T cells from blood, taken at baseline. The chain couples TRBV6-6 to TRBJ2-7, with 8 bases matching TRBD2. The TCR comes from a human donor with classical Hodgkin lymphoma. The CDR3 sequence is CASSPTGGGYEQYF. DNA for the CDR3: TGTGCCAGCAGTCCAACGGGGGGGGGTTACGAGCAGTACTTC.